This entry concerns a single T cell receptor (beta chain). The antigen remains undetermined. The data derive from a study of OX40 agonist ivuxolimab in advanced cancers. Study in general: Two cutaneous melanoma patients and one hepatocellular carcinoma patient, three in all, had partial responses.

Findings and caveats of the study: More expanded clones were seen, on average, in CD8+ T cells than in CD4+. Determination of antigen specificity was not performed for the expanded peripheral T cells. In a subset of nonresponders, normalized T-cell clonal expansion was also low.

V gave up 2 bases and J gave up 4 bases, with 8 bases separating them. CDR1 MNHNY and CDR2 SVGAGI come from the germline V gene (reference sequence). The CDR3 sequence is 14 residues long. Clones were read by immunoSEQ multiplex PCR, and TCRdb kept only the in-frame ones, dropping some. The repertoire holds 100,000 to 140,000 clones, with 85% to 95% as singletons. The V and J genes are TRBV6-6 and TRBJ2-2; no firm D call. This material consisted of CD4+ or CD8+ T cells sorted from blood, taken in a trial of the OX40 agonist ivuxolimab. The clonotype was recovered from an adult with an advanced solid tumor such as melanoma, head and neck, liver or kidney cancer. CDR3 protein: CASSYNYLTGELFF. CDR3 coding DNA: TGTGCCAGCAGTTACAACTATCTCACCGGGGAGCTGTTTTTT.